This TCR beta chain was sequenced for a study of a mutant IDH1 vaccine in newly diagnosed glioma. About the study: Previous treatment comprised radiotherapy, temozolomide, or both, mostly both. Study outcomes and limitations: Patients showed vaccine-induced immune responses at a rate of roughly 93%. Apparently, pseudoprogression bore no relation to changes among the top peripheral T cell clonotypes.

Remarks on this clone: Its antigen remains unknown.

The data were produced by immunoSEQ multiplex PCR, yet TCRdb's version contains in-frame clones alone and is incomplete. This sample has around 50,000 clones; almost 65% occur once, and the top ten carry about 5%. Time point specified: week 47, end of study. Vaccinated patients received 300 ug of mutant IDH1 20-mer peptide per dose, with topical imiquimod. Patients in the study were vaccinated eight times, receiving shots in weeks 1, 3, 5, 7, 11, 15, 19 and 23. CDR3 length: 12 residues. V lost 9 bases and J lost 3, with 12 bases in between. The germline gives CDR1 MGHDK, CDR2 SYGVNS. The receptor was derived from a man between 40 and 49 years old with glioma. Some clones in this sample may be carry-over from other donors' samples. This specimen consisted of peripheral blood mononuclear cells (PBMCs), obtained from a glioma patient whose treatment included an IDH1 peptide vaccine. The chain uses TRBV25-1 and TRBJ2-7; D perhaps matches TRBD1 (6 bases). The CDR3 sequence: CASRGQFYEQYF. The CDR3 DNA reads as TGTGCCAGTCGGGGACAATTCTACGAGCAGTACTTC.